This T cell receptor (beta chain) was documented in a study of T cell changes during pregnancy in multiple sclerosis. Method: immunoSEQ multiplex PCR; TCRdb's copy keeps in-frame clones and lacks some. The sample records under 65,000 clones, under 95% being singletons. CDR1 and CDR2 from the germline V gene are SGDLS and YYNGEE. The V gene end was trimmed by 0 bases and the J gene end by 8 bases; junction bases not matched to a gene: 9. This CDR3 has 15 residues. The sample here was peripheral blood, taken in the first trimester of pregnancy. This receptor was obtained from a female donor in good health, enrolled as a control in a pregnancy study. The chain carries TRBV9 and TRBJ2-3; 7 nucleotides line up with TRBD2. CDR3 in amino acids: CASSVDFSGSRTQYF. In DNA form, the CDR3 reads TGTGCCAGCAGCGTAGATTTTAGCGGGTCCCGTACGCAGTATTTT.